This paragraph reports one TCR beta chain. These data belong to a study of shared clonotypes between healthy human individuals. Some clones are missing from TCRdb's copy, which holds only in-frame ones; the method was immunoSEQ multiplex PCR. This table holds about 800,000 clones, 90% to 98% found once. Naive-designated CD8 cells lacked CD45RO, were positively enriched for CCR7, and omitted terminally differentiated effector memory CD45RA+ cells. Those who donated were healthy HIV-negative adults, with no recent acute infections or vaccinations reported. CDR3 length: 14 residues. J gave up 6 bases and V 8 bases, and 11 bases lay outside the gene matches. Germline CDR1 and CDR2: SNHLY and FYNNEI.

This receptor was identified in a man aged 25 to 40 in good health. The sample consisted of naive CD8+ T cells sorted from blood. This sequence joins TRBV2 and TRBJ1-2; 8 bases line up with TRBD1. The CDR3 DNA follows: TGTGCCAGCCCTAAGGACAGGGTAAGGGATGGCTACACCTTC. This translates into CASPKDRVRDGYTF.